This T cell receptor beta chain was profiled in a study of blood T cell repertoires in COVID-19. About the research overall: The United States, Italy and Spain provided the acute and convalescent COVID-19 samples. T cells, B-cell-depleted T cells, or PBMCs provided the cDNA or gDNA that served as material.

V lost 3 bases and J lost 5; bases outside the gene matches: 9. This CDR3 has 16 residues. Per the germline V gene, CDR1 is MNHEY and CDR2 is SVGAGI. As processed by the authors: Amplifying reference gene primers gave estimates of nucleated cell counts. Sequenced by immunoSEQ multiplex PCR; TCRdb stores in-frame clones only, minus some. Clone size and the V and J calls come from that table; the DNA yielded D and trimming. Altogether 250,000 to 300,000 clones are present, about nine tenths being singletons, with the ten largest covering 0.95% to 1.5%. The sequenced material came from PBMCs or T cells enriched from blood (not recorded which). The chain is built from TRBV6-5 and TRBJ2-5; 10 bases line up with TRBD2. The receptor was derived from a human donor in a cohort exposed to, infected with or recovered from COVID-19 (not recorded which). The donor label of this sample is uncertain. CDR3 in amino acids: CASSYSQRGGPETQYF. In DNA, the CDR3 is TGTGCCAGCAGTTATTCTCAGCGGGGGGGTCCGGAGACCCAGTACTTC.